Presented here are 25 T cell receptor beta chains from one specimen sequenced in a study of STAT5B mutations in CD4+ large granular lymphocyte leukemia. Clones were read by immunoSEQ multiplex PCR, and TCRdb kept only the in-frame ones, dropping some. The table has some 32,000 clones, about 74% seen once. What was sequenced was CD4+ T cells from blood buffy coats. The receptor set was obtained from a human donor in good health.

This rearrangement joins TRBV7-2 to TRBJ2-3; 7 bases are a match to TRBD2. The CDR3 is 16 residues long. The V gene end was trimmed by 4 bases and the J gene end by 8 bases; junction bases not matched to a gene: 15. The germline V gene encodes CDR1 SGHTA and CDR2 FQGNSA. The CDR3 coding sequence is TGTGCCAGCAGCTCCTGGTCATTGGGGCGGGAGAGTACGCAGTATTTT. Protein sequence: CASSSWSLGRESTQYF.

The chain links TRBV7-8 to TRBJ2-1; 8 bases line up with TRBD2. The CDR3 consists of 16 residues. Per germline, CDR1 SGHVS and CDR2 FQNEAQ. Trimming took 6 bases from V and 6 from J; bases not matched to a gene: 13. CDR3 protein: CASSVAGAGVLNEQFF. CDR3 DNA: TGTGCCAGCAGTGTGGCGGGAGCGGGAGTCCTCAATGAGCAGTTCTTC.

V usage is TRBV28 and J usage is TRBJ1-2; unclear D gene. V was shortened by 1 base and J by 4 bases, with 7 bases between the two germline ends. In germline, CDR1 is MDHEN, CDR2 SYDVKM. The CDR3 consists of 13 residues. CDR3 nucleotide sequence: TGTGCCAGCAGTTTATTGGGCGGCTATGGCTACACCTTC. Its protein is CASSLLGGYGYTF.

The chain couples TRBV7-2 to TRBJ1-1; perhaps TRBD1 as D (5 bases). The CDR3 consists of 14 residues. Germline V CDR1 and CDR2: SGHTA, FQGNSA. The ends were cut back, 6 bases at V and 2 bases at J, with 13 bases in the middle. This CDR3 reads CASRRPTVNTEAFF. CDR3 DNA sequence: TGTGCCAGCAGGCGACCGACAGTAAACACTGAAGCTTTCTTT.

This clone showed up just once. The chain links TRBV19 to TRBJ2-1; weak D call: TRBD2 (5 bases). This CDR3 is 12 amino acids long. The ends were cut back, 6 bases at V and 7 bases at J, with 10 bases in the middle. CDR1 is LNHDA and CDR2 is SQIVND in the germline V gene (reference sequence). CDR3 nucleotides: TGTGCCAGTAGGGTGGGAGTAAATGAGCAGTTCTTC. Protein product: CASRVGVNEQFF.

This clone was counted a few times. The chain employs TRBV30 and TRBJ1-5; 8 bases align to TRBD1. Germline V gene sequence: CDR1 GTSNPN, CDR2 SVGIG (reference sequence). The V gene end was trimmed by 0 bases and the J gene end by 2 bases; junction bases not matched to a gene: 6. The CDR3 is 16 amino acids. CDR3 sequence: CAWSVPGGEGNQPQHF. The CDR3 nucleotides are TGTGCCTGGAGTGTCCCAGGGGGCGAGGGCAATCAGCCCCAGCATTTT.

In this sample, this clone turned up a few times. CDR3 in amino acids: CASSADRTNQPQHF. CDR3 sequence (DNA): TGTGCCAGCAGCGCGGACAGAACCAATCAGCCCCAGCATTTT. This chain links TRBV6-4 with TRBJ1-5; maybe TRBD1 (6 bases). CDR1 and CDR2 (germline): MRHNA, SNTAGT. This CDR3 contains 14 residues. V was clipped by 6 bases and J by 3 bases, with 12 bases between them.

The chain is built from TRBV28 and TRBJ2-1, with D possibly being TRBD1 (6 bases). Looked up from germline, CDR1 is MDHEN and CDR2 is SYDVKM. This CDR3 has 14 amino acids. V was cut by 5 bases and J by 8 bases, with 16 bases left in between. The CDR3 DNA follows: TGTGCCAGCAGTCGGGACCACAGGGTCGATGAGCAGTTCTTC. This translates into CASSRDHRVDEQFF.

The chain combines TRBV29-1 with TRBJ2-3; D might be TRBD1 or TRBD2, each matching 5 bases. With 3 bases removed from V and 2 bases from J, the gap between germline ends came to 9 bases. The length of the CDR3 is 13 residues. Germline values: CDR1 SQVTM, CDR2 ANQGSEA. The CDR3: CSVEGESTDTQYF. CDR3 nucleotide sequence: TGCAGCGTTGAGGGGGAGTCCACAGATACGCAGTATTTT.

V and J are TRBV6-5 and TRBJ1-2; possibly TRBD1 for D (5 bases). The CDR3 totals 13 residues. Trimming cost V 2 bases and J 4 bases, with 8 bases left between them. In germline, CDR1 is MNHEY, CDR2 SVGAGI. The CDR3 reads CASSYRQGYGYTF. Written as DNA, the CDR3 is TGTGCCAGCAGTTACAGGCAGGGCTATGGCTACACCTTC.

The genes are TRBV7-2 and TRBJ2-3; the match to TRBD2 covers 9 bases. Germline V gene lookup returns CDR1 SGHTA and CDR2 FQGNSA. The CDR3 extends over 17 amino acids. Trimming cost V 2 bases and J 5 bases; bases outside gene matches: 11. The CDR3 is CASSLWGHSGSQDTQYF. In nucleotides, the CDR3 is TGTGCCAGCAGCTTATGGGGCCATAGCGGGAGTCAAGATACGCAGTATTTT.

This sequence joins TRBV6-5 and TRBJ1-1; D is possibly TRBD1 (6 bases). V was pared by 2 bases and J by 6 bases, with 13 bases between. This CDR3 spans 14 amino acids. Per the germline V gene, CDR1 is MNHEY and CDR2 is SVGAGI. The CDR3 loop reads CASSYGQNLAEAFF. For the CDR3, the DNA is TGTGCCAGCAGTTACGGACAGAACCTGGCTGAAGCTTTCTTT.

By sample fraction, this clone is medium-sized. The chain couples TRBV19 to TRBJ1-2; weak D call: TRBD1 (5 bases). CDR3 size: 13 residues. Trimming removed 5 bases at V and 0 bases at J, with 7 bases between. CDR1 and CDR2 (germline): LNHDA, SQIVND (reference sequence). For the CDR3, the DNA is TGTGCCAGTAGTCCGACAGCTAACTATGGCTACACCTTC. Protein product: CASSPTANYGYTF.

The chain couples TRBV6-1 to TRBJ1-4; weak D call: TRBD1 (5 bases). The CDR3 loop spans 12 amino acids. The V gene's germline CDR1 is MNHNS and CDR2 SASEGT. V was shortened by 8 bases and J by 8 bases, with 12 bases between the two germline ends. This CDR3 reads CASQGGKEKLFF. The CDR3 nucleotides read TGTGCCAGCCAGGGAGGAAAAGAAAAACTGTTTTTT.

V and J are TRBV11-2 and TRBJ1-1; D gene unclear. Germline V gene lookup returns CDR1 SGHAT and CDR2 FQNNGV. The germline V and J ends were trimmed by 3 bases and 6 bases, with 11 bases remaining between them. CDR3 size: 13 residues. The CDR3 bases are TGTGCCAGCAGCTTTCTTGAGGCGGCTGAAGCTTTCTTT. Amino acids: CASSFLEAAEAFF.

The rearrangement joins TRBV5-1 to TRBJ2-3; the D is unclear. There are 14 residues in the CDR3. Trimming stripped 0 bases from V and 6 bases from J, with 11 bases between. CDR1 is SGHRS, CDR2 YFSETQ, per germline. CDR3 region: CASSLGISADTQYF. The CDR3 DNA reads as TGCGCCAGCAGCTTGGGGATAAGTGCGGATACGCAGTATTTT.

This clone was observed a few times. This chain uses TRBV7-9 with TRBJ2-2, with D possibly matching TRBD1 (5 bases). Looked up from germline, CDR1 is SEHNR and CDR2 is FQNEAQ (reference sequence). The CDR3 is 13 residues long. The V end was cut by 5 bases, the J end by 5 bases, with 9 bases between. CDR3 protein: CASSPKGTGELFF. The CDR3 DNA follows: TGTGCCAGCAGCCCGAAGGGGACCGGGGAGCTGTTTTTT.

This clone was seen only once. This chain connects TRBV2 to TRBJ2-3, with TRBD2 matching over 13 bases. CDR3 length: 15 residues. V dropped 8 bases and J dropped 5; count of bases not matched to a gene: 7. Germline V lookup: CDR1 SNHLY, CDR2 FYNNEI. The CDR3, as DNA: TGTGCCAGCGGGGGGACTAGCGGGGAGGAAGATACGCAGTATTTT. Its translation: CASGGTSGEEDTQYF.

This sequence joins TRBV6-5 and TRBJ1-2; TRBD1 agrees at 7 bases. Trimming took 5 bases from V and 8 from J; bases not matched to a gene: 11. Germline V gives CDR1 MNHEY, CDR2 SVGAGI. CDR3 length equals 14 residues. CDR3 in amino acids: CASSRTTGHGGYTF. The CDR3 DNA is TGTGCCAGCAGTAGAACGACAGGGCACGGGGGCTACACCTTC.

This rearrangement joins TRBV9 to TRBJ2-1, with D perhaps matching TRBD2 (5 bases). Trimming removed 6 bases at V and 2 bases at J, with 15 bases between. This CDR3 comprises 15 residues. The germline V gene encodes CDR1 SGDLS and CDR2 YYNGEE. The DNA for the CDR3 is TGTGCCAGCACCGACCAAGGACTTCCCTACAATGAGCAGTTCTTC. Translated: CASTDQGLPYNEQFF.

The CDR3 sequence is CASSDLQGAYGYTF. The CDR3 region has the DNA TGTGCCAGCAGTGACCTACAGGGGGCCTATGGCTACACCTTC. The gene calls are TRBV6-1 and TRBJ1-2, with 9 bases fitting TRBD1. In germline, CDR1 is MNHNS, CDR2 SASEGT. The J segment lost 4 bases and the V segment lost 3 bases, leaving 3 bases of the junction unmatched. This CDR3 is 14 amino acids long.

The CDR3: CASTGGLSNQPQHF. In DNA form, the CDR3 reads TGTGCCAGCACAGGGGGTCTCAGCAATCAGCCCCAGCATTTT. The chain joins TRBV2 to TRBJ1-5, with 7 bases that match TRBD1. In germline, CDR1 is SNHLY, CDR2 FYNNEI. V trimming: 7 bases; J trimming: 1 base; junction bases outside the gene matches: 4. The CDR3 loop spans 14 amino acids.

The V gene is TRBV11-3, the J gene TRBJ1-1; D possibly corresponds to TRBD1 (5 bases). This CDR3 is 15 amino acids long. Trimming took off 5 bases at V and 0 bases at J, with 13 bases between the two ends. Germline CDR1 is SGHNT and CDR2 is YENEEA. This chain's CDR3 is CASSPRGGVNTEAFF. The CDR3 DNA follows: TGTGCCAGCAGCCCCCGAGGAGGGGTGAACACTGAAGCTTTCTTT. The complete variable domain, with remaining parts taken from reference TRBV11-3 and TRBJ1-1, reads EAGVVQSPRYKIIEKKQPVAFWCNPISGHNTLYWYLQNLGQGPELLIRYENEEAVDDSQLPKDRFSAERLKGVDSTLKIQPAELGDSAVYLCASSPRGGVNTEAFFGQGTRLTVV.

The CDR3 region is CASSLRTGGSYGYTF. The CDR3 DNA follows: TGTGCCAGCAGCCTAAGGACAGGGGGCTCCTATGGCTACACCTTC. This chain joins TRBV7-2 and TRBJ1-2; 11 bases are a match to TRBD1. Trimming cost V 5 bases and J 4 bases; bases outside gene matches: 6. This CDR3 contains 15 residues. Germline loops: CDR1 SGHTA, CDR2 FQGNSA.

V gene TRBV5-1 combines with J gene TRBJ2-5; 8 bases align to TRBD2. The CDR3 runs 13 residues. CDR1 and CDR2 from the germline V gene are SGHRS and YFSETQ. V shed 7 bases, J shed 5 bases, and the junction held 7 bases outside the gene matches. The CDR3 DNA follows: TGCGCCAGCCATTGGCAGCGGGGGGAGACCCAGTACTTC. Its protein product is CASHWQRGETQYF. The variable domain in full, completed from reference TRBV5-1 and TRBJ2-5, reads KAGVTQTPRYLIKTRGQQVTLSCSPISGHRSVSWYQQTPGQGLQFLFEYFSETQRNKGNFPGRFSGRQFSNSRSEMNVSTLELGDSALYLCASHWQRGETQYFGPGTRLLVL.